Following are 16 T cell receptor beta chains from one sample sequenced in a study of T-cell memory formation after mild COVID-19 (dated by TCRdb to the early 2020s). The library was built by means of 5' RACE. Sequencing instrument: Illumina NovaSeq 6000. TCRdb trimmed the raw reads at Q25, called clones with MiXCR and kept productive beta chains. Every distinct CDR3 protein forms one entry, paired with its most common genes and DNA. The sample contains around 400,000 distinct CDR3 sequences, more than 20% of them found a single time. About 10% of the sample is held by the ten biggest clonotypes. The sequencing sample was made of PBMCs or a T cell subset sorted from them (not recorded which). These receptors were collected from an adult woman who had mild COVID-19 (a few samples of this study predate the infection). The sample titles of this study are shuffled in the database, so cell type and time point are left out; the donor was told from shared clones.

In this sample, this clonotype turned up a few times. The chain uses TRBV5-1 and TRBJ1-1; D might be TRBD1 (5 bases). The CDR3 sequence is 14 residues long. The V gene's germline CDR1 is SGHRS and CDR2 YFSETQ. Deletions cut 3 bases from V and 4 bases from J, with 13 bases between. The CDR3 DNA is TGCGCCAGCAGCTACGACAGTGCGGGCACTGAAGCTTTCTTT. Amino acid sequence: CASSYDSAGTEAFF.

The chain links TRBV29-1 to TRBJ1-2; 7 bases map to TRBD1. Trimming removed 3 bases from V and 7 bases from J; junction bases left unmatched: 5. CDR1 is SQVTM and CDR2 is ANQGSEA in the germline V gene. CDR3 length equals 12 residues. The CDR3 DNA reads as TGCAGCGTTGAGTGGGACAGCACTGGCTACACCTTC. Its protein product is CSVEWDSTGYTF.

The chain uses TRBV9 and TRBJ2-1; TRBD2 aligns across 7 bases. The V segment lost 2 bases and the J segment 10 bases; nucleotides outside the gene matches: 0. The germline V gene encodes CDR1 SGDLS and CDR2 YYNGEE. The CDR3 is made up of 11 amino acids. Here the CDR3 reads CASSVTSEQFF. As DNA, the CDR3 is TGTGCCAGCAGCGTGACTAGCGAGCAGTTCTTC.

This clonotype has just one count. The V gene is TRBV5-1, the J gene TRBJ2-2; tentatively, D is TRBD1 (5 bases). Looked up from germline, CDR1 is SGHRS and CDR2 is YFSETQ. Deletions cut 0 bases from V and 8 bases from J, with 11 bases between. The CDR3 covers 14 residues. CDR3 amino acids: CASSLDRSLGELFF. The DNA for the CDR3 is TGCGCCAGCAGCTTGGACAGGTCTCTGGGGGAGCTGTTTTTT.

This clonotype was counted only a few times. The CDR3 bases are TGCGCCAGCAGTAAGCCCCGGGAGACCCAGTACTTC. Its translation: CASSKPRETQYF. This chain connects TRBV4-1 to TRBJ2-5; D not resolved. The CDR3 consists of 12 residues. V shed 6 bases and J shed 5 bases, with 10 bases lying between them. The germline V gene has CDR1 MGHRA and CDR2 YSYEKL.

The chain recombines TRBV3-1 with TRBJ2-7; D not certain. Trimming took off 0 bases at V and 5 bases at J, with 14 bases between the two ends. Germline CDR1 and CDR2: LGHDT and YNNKEL (reference sequence). This CDR3 is built from 15 residues. CDR3: CASSQDSVSFHEQYF. In nucleotides, the CDR3 is TGTGCCAGCAGCCAAGATTCGGTGAGTTTCCACGAGCAGTACTTC.

V is TRBV6-1 and J is TRBJ2-3; 9 bases fit TRBD1. Germline V gene lookup returns CDR1 MNHNS and CDR2 SASEGT. After removal of 6 bases from V and 3 bases from J, the junction contained 7 bases not matched to a gene. The CDR3 totals 15 residues. CDR3 coding DNA: TGTGCCAGCAGCCCGGGACAGGGAAGGACAGATACGCAGTATTTT. Its protein is CASSPGQGRTDTQYF.

This clonotype has a handful of counts. The chain carries TRBV5-1 and TRBJ2-7, with a weak D call TRBD2 (5 bases). Looked up from germline, CDR1 is SGHRS and CDR2 is YFSETQ. This CDR3 has 14 residues. V was pared by 2 bases and J by 2 bases, with 11 bases between. The CDR3: CASSFGDGAYEQYF. The CDR3 bases are TGCGCCAGCAGCTTCGGGGATGGGGCCTACGAGCAGTACTTC.

V gene TRBV15 combines with J gene TRBJ1-2, with D maybe TRBD1 (5 bases). V lost 5 bases, J lost 2 bases, and 9 bases lay in between. The V gene's germline CDR1 is LNHNV and CDR2 YYDKDF (reference sequence). The CDR3 consists of 13 residues. The CDR3 sequence is CATSSGGNYGYTF. The CDR3 nucleotides read TGTGCCACCAGCTCCGGGGGGAACTATGGCTACACCTTC.

This clonotype was seen at least ten times. The J gene is TRBJ2-3, the V gene TRBV6-5; D is perhaps TRBD1 (6 bases). The germline V gene encodes CDR1 MNHEY and CDR2 SVGAGI. V was shortened by 9 bases and J by 3 bases, with 7 bases between the two germline ends. The CDR3 totals 11 residues. CDR3 protein: CARQGTDTQYF. The CDR3 nucleotides are TGTGCCAGGCAGGGGACAGATACGCAGTATTTT.

This clonotype has just a few counts. The chain joins TRBV24-1 to TRBJ2-1; 12 bases are a match to TRBD1. The CDR3 length is 14 residues. Per germline, CDR1 KGHDR and CDR2 SFDVKD. J was trimmed by 7 bases and V by 7 bases; bases with no gene match: 4. CDR3 sequence reads: CATSMGQGANEQFF. The CDR3 nucleotides are TGTGCCACCAGCATGGGACAGGGGGCGAATGAGCAGTTCTTC.

This clonotype came up a few times. V gene TRBV4-3 combines with J gene TRBJ2-7; D call uncertain. There are 14 residues in the CDR3. Germline assignment: CDR1 LGHNA and CDR2 YSLEER. The germline V and J ends were trimmed by 0 bases and 4 bases, with 10 bases remaining between them. CDR3 sequence (DNA): TGCGCCAGCAGCCAAGATCTTGGTCCTTACGAGCAGTACTTC. Translated, it gives CASSQDLGPYEQYF.

This clonotype has a handful of counts. The V and J genes are TRBV11-2 and TRBJ2-3, with D maybe TRBD2 (6 bases). The V and J ends lost 7 bases and 11 bases respectively, with 25 bases between them. The CDR3 spans 15 residues. The germline CDR1 and CDR2 sequences are SGHAT and FQNNGV. The CDR3 loop reads CASTLEGGALGGQYF. The CDR3 DNA follows: TGTGCCAGCACCTTGGAGGGCGGGGCTTTGGGGGGGCAGTATTTT.

This chain uses TRBV4-1 with TRBJ2-5; D could derive from TRBD1 or TRBD2 (5 bases each). CDR3 length: 13 residues. V was pared by 8 bases and J by 4 bases, with 14 bases between. Germline V gives CDR1 MGHRA, CDR2 YSYEKL. The CDR3 region is CASYYRGVETQYF. The CDR3 DNA is TGCGCCAGCTATTACCGGGGCGTAGAGACCCAGTACTTC.

The rearrangement uses TRBV27 and TRBJ1-5; 11 nucleotides agree with TRBD1. This CDR3 is built from 15 residues. J gave up 5 bases and V 3 bases, and 3 bases lay outside the gene matches. Germline CDR1 is MNHEY and CDR2 is SMNVEV (reference sequence). Here the CDR3 DNA reads TGTGCCAGCAGTTTCGAGGGACAGGGGGATCAGCCCCAGCATTTT. Its translation is CASSFEGQGDQPQHF.

The chain uses TRBV3-1 and TRBJ2-1; a possible D gene is TRBD2 (6 bases). Germline CDR1 is LGHDT and CDR2 is YNNKEL (reference sequence). The CDR3 loop spans 17 amino acids. Trimming removed 0 bases from V and 5 bases from J, with 17 bases in between. In DNA form, the CDR3 reads TGTGCCAGCAGCCAAGATGCCCGGGGGATGCGGCACAATGAGCAGTTCTTC. Translated, it gives CASSQDARGMRHNEQFF.